This TCR beta chain stems from a study of CD4 T cells in relation to SARS-CoV-2 and coronaviruses. Study outcomes and limitations: Crossreactivity was assessed only for spike protein, not other viral proteins.

This clone was observed a single time. What it binds is not known. Some clones are missing from TCRdb's copy, which holds only in-frame ones; the method was immunoSEQ multiplex PCR. This sample carries 25,000 to 30,000 clones, roughly 70% of them seen once, and the ten largest clones take 13%. Trimming pared 6 bases from V and 10 bases from J, leaving 13 bases between. Germline V gene sequence: CDR1 DFQATT, CDR2 SNEGSKA (reference sequence). The length of the CDR3 is 11 residues. Unexposed donor CD4+ T cells date from about 2011-2018, before the COVID-19 pandemic. The cells were cultured for under twelve days before CD4+ T cells were isolated. Unexposed-donor CD4+ T cells were probed with SARS-CoV-2 S/N and four cold-coronavirus spikes, cells permitting.

The V gene is TRBV20-1, the J gene TRBJ2-1, with a possible D match to TRBD2 (6 bases). What was sequenced was CD4+ T cells from PBMCs, cultured in vitro. The sequence derives from a human donor in good health. The CDR3 is CSAGPSAEQFF. CDR3 in DNA: TGCAGTGCGGGCCCTAGCGCAGAGCAGTTCTTC.